The clone carrying this TCR beta chain was detected only a few times. What it binds is not known. TCRdb analysed the 5' RACE reads with MiXCR anew, one entry per CDR3 protein. The sample holds 350,000 to 400,000 distinct CDR3 sequences, about 28% seen once. The V gene lost 8 bases and the J gene lost 1 base, with 14 bases spanning the gap. The CDR3 consists of 13 residues. From germline, CDR1 is DFQATT and CDR2 SNEGSKA (reference sequence). The data stem from a study of identical twins' blood T cells. Findings and caveats of the study: Top TCRbeta clonotypes were shared more with twin than unrelated donors.

The receptor was derived from a woman aged 18 to 50 in good health. The chain links TRBV20-1 to TRBJ2-5; D perhaps matches TRBD2 (6 bases). Sequencing was performed on PBMCs. This CDR3 is CSRVGLLQETQYF. The CDR3, as DNA: TGCAGTCGCGTGGGACTGCTCCAAGAGACCCAGTACTTC.